A single sample gave rise to the 25 T cell receptor beta chains below, sequenced in a study of post-analysis software for immune sequencing data. No antigens are known for them. Incorporated into the TCR beta cDNA libraries were unique molecular identifiers, which served to reduce PCR and sequencing biases. MiXCR, applied by TCRdb to the PCR reads, yields one record per CDR3 protein. The repertoire holds hundreds of thousands of distinct CDR3 sequences, with 25% to 30% as singletons. Study-level points and caveats: Patients used about five TRBV segments, including TRBV5-6, TRBV5-1 and TRBV20-1, more often than controls.

The source material was blood. The source of these receptors is a girl aged 10 to 17 with multiple sclerosis.

This clonotype was picked up a small number of times. V is TRBV10-3 and J is TRBJ1-2; 12 bases fit TRBD1. The CDR3 contains 14 residues. Per the germline V gene, CDR1 is ENHRY and CDR2 is SYGVKD. Trimming at V came to 11 bases and at J to 6 bases, leaving 10 bases not matched to a gene. The DNA of the CDR3 is TGTGCCGCAGGAACCGGGACAGGGGGCGATGGCTACACCTTC. Encoded protein: CAAGTGTGGDGYTF.

The rearrangement links TRBV5-1 to TRBJ2-5; 14 bases fit TRBD2. Germline lookup yields CDR1 SGHRS and CDR2 YFSETQ. With V trimmed by 3 bases and J by 5 bases, 6 bases remained unmatched. The CDR3 contains 16 residues. The CDR3 here is CASSSGTSGRGETQYF. CDR3 in DNA: TGCGCCAGCAGCTCGGGGACTAGCGGGAGAGGGGAGACCCAGTACTTC. The whole variable domain, remainder taken from reference TRBV5-1 and TRBJ2-5, is KAGVTQTPRYLIKTRGQQVTLSCSPISGHRSVSWYQQTPGQGLQFLFEYFSETQRNKGNFPGRFSGRQFSNSRSEMNVSTLELGDSALYLCASSSGTSGRGETQYFGPGTRLLVL.

The gene calls are TRBV7-2 and TRBJ2-7; a possible D gene is TRBD2 (5 bases). Trimming stripped 2 bases from V and 5 bases from J, with 16 bases between. Germline loops: CDR1 SGHTA, CDR2 FQGNSA. The CDR3 spans 15 residues. The CDR3 loop is CASSLLSRSGDEQYF. The CDR3 bases are TGTGCCAGCAGCTTACTAAGCCGTTCCGGGGACGAGCAGTACTTC.

This clonotype occurred a few times. The V and J genes are TRBV29-1 and TRBJ1-2, with TRBD1 matching over 9 bases. V dropped 4 bases and J dropped 13; count of bases not matched to a gene: 13. CDR1 is SQVTM, CDR2 ANQGSEA, per germline. The CDR3 loop spans 13 amino acids. The CDR3 region is CSVVQGQGVGCTF. In DNA form, the CDR3 reads TGCAGCGTTGTACAGGGACAGGGTGTTGGGTGCACCTTC.

The V gene is TRBV10-3, the J gene TRBJ1-3; tentatively, D is TRBD1 (5 bases). Between the trimmed V and J ends, which lost 4 bases and 8 bases, there was a span of 12 bases. Germline V gives CDR1 ENHRY, CDR2 SYGVKD. This CDR3 is 13 amino acids long. The CDR3 sequence is CAISGAGLDTIYF. The CDR3, as DNA: TGTGCCATCAGTGGTGCAGGGTTGGACACCATATATTTT.

The gene calls are TRBV12-3 or TRBV12-4 and TRBJ2-6; a weak D match, TRBD1 (5 bases). Trimming stripped 3 bases from V and 5 bases from J, with 17 bases between. This CDR3 region has 17 residues. The CDR3 nucleotides read TGTGCCAGCAGTTTTTCAGGGTCCCCTGTTCGGGCCAACGTCCTGACTTTC. It yields the protein CASSFSGSPVRANVLTF.

This sequence joins TRBV5-1 and TRBJ2-1, with 8 nucleotides matching TRBD2. The CDR3 extends over 17 amino acids. Germline lookup yields CDR1 SGHRS and CDR2 YFSETQ. V lost 0 bases to trimming and J lost 4 bases; unmatched junction nucleotides: 9. CDR3 region: CASSLDVAGGAYNEQFF. DNA of the CDR3: TGCGCCAGCAGCTTGGATGTGGCGGGGGGCGCTTACAATGAGCAGTTCTTC.

Comments on this clonotype: Germline is not matched at one junction end, which may reflect a read error. V usage is TRBV12-3 or TRBV12-4 and J usage is TRBJ1-1; no definite D call. The CDR3 sequence is 12 residues long. The CDR3 nucleotides read TGTGCCAGCAGACTTGTGGGCACTAAAGCTTTCTTT. The encoded protein is CASRLVGTKAFF.

This clonotype has only a few counts. The V call is TRBV6-2 or TRBV6-3, the J call TRBJ1-5, with a possible D match to TRBD1 (5 bases). Germline CDR1 and CDR2: MNHEY and SVGEGT. The V end was cut by 2 bases, the J end by 4 bases, with 21 bases between. The CDR3 runs to 18 residues. The CDR3 region is CASSYATPGPRRNQPQHF. The CDR3 DNA follows: TGTGCCAGCAGTTACGCGACCCCGGGACCCAGGAGGAATCAGCCCCAGCATTTT.

This clonotype was counted a few times. The chain employs TRBV6-1 and TRBJ2-7, with TRBD2 identical over 16 bases. J was trimmed by 6 bases and V by 6 bases; bases with no gene match: 11. The CDR3 contains 17 residues. Germline V gene data show CDR1 as MNHNS and CDR2 as SASEGT. CDR3 in DNA: TGTGCCAGCAGCGGAACAGGGACTAGCGGGAGGGGGACCGAGCAGTACTTC. It translates to CASSGTGTSGRGTEQYF.

This clonotype occurred a few times. This chain uses TRBV7-9 with TRBJ1-2; 9 bases line up with TRBD1. CDR3 size: 15 residues. With V trimmed by 1 base and J by 7 bases, 7 bases remained unmatched. CDR1 and CDR2 from the germline V gene are SEHNR and FQNEAQ (reference sequence). In DNA form, the CDR3 reads TGTGCCAGCAGCTTAGTCGGGACAGGGACAATTGGCTACACCTTC. Translated, it gives CASSLVGTGTIGYTF. The variable domain in full, completed from reference TRBV7-9 and TRBJ1-2, reads DTGVSQNPRHKITKRGQNVTFRCDPISEHNRLYWYRQTLGQGPEFLTYFQNEAQLEKSRLLSDRFSAERPKGSFSTLEIQRTEQGDSAMYLCASSLVGTGTIGYTFGSGTRLTVV.

This clonotype was detected only a few times. This chain joins TRBV12-3 or TRBV12-4 and TRBJ1-5; D unresolved. V was cut by 5 bases and J by 12 bases, with 11 bases left in between. The CDR3 contains 11 residues. The CDR3 bases are TGTGCCAGCAGTCTCGGACTGGACCAGCATTTT. This sequence encodes CASSLGLDQHF.

The chain links TRBV7-2 to TRBJ2-1, with 9 bases aligning to TRBD1. Trimming removed 4 bases from V and 6 bases from J; junction bases left unmatched: 7. This CDR3 is 15 amino acids long. Germline V CDR1 and CDR2: SGHTA, FQGNSA. CDR3 amino acids: CASSSAGTGRNEQFF. For the CDR3, the DNA is TGTGCCAGCAGCTCCGCCGGGACAGGGCGCAATGAGCAGTTCTTC.

This clonotype showed up just a few times. The V call is TRBV29-1, the J call TRBJ2-3; perhaps D is TRBD1 or TRBD2 (7 bases each). Looked up from germline, CDR1 is SQVTM and CDR2 is ANQGSEA. V was clipped by 7 bases and J by 4 bases, with 18 bases between them. The length of the CDR3 is 14 residues. The CDR3: CSGAGQRFADTQYF. Here the CDR3 DNA reads TGCAGCGGAGCGGGACAGCGATTTGCAGATACGCAGTATTTT.

The V call is TRBV4-3, the J call TRBJ2-1; D gene ambiguous. V lost 0 bases, J lost 6 bases, and 6 bases lay in between. This CDR3 is 13 amino acids long. Germline V gene lookup returns CDR1 LGHNA and CDR2 YSLEER. The CDR3 loop reads CASSQDWLNEQFF. The DNA for the CDR3 is TGCGCCAGCAGCCAAGATTGGCTCAATGAGCAGTTCTTC.

About this clonotype itself: The junction differs from germline at one of its ends, possibly a read error. The CDR3 reads CATSARRGELAKNIQDF. The DNA of the CDR3 is TGTGCCACCAGCGCCCGCAGGGGGGAACTAGCCAAAAACATTCAGGACTTC. The chain employs TRBV15 and TRBJ2-4; tentatively, D is TRBD1 (7 bases). The CDR3 extends over 17 amino acids. In germline, CDR1 is LNHNV, CDR2 YYDKDF (reference sequence).

V gene TRBV14 combines with J gene TRBJ2-3; 8 nucleotides line up with TRBD1. The CDR3 runs 16 residues. The V gene's germline CDR1 is SGHDN and CDR2 FVKESK. The V segment lost 0 bases and the J segment 4 bases; nucleotides outside the gene matches: 6. CDR3 in DNA: TGTGCCAGCAGCCAAGAGGGACAGGCGGTCGCAGATACGCAGTATTTT. It is translated as CASSQEGQAVADTQYF. Looking up the rest from reference TRBV14 and TRBJ2-3 gives the full variable domain: EAGVTQFPSHSVIEKGQTVTLRCDPISGHDNLYWYRRVMGKEIKFLLHFVKESKQDESGMPNNRFLAERTGGTYSTLKVQPAELEDSGVYFCASSQEGQAVADTQYFGPGTRLTVL.

This clonotype appeared a few times. CDR3 DNA sequence: TGTGCCAGCAGCCAAAGGGGGGCAGGAAACTACGAGCAGTACTTC. Encoded protein: CASSQRGAGNYEQYF. V and J are TRBV13 and TRBJ2-7, with D possibly called TRBD1 or TRBD2 (6 bases each). The CDR3 sequence is 15 residues long. The V end was cut by 5 bases, the J end by 3 bases, with 17 bases between. Germline CDR1 reads PRHDT; CDR2 reads FYEKMQ (reference sequence).

This chain joins TRBV20-1 and TRBJ2-3, with D possibly being TRBD1 or TRBD2 (6 bases each). V was pared by 6 bases and J by 4 bases, with 20 bases between. This CDR3 region has 15 residues. The germline CDR1 and CDR2 sequences are DFQATT and SNEGSKA (reference sequence). The CDR3 reads CSAPLGGSVPDTQYF. DNA of the CDR3: TGCAGTGCCCCGTTAGGGGGGTCGGTCCCAGATACGCAGTATTTT.

The chain carries TRBV2 and TRBJ1-2, with a tentative D call TRBD1 (6 bases). The CDR3 length is 13 residues. Germline V CDR1 and CDR2: SNHLY, FYNNEI. Trimming stripped 7 bases from V and 8 bases from J, with 17 bases between. CDR3 protein: CASIGRDIGGYTF. The CDR3 coding sequence is TGTGCCAGCATCGGTAGGGACATCGGGGGCTACACCTTC.

This clonotype occurred a few times. CDR3 sequence reads: CASSRQWKEAFF. The CDR3 DNA is TGTGCCAGCAGTCGACAGTGGAAAGAAGCTTTCTTT. This sequence joins TRBV28 and TRBJ1-1, with a tentative D call TRBD1 (5 bases). The CDR3 has 12 amino acids. Germline V CDR1 and CDR2: MDHEN, SYDVKM. V lost 5 bases, J lost 8 bases, and 12 bases lay in between. Complete variable domain (other parts from reference TRBV28 and TRBJ1-1): DVKVTQSSRYLVKRTGEKVFLECVQDMDHENMFWYRQDPGLGLRLIYFSYDVKMKEKGDIPEGYSVSREKKERFSLILESASTNQTSMYLCASSRQWKEAFFGQGTRLTVV.

The genes are TRBV7-2 and TRBJ1-4; D might be TRBD1 (6 bases). The germline V gene has CDR1 SGHTA and CDR2 FQGNSA. The germline V and J ends were trimmed by 1 base and 8 bases, with 14 bases remaining between them. This CDR3 has 15 residues. CDR3 amino acids: CASSLDSGVSEKLFF. CDR3 nucleotide sequence: TGTGCCAGCAGCTTAGACTCAGGGGTTTCGGAAAAACTGTTTTTT.

This clonotype was recorded many times. The CDR3 sequence is CASSLNRREQFF. The CDR3 DNA reads TGTGCCAGCAGTCTGAACAGAAGAGAGCAGTTCTTC. The chain couples TRBV27 to TRBJ2-1; no firm D call. The ends were cut back, 5 bases at V and 10 bases at J, with 12 bases in the middle. Germline lookup yields CDR1 MNHEY and CDR2 SMNVEV (reference sequence). The CDR3 is made up of 12 amino acids.

The count of this clonotype is one. One junction end does not reproduce the germline sequence, and a read error may be involved. J is TRBJ2-5 and V is TRBV4-1; no firm D call. Germline loops: CDR1 MGHRA, CDR2 YSYEKL. The CDR3 runs to 18 residues. CDR3 residues: CASSQGPFGIGGQGTQYF. The DNA of the CDR3 is TGCGCCAGCAGCCAAGGTCCCTTTGGGATTGGCGGCCAAGGGACCCAGTACTTC.

In its sample, this clonotype was seen a few times. This chain connects TRBV5-1 to TRBJ1-2; TRBD1 agrees at 8 bases. Germline V gives CDR1 SGHRS, CDR2 YFSETQ. V was clipped by 4 bases and J by 2 bases; unmatched bases: 7. The CDR3 extends over 15 amino acids. DNA for the CDR3: TGCGCCAGCAGCCCGTGGGGGGACAGGAACTATGGCTACACCTTC. Its translation: CASSPWGDRNYGYTF.